Below, 18 T cell receptor beta chains from the same sample are listed, as sequenced in a study of T cells expressing NK-cell markers. TCRdb re-called the 5' RACE reads and shows each CDR3 protein once, DNA omitted. The data include 250,000 to 300,000 distinct CDR3 sequences; the top ten clones carry roughly 4.2%. Sequenced: blood T cells: a sorted CD56 or NKG2C T cell subset, CD4+ or CD8+ T cells, or bulk PBMC T cells (not recorded which). The receptors were gathered from a woman aged 18 to 75 in good health.

V and J are TRBV7-9 and TRBJ1-5. In germline, CDR1 is SEHNR, CDR2 FQNEAQ (reference sequence). CDR3 length equals 14 residues. CDR3 sequence: CASSHDTDNQPQHF. Full variable domain (missing parts from reference TRBV7-9 and TRBJ1-5): DTGVSQNPRHKITKRGQNVTFRCDPISEHNRLYWYRQTLGQGPEFLTYFQNEAQLEKSRLLSDRFSAERPKGSFSTLEIQRTEQGDSAMYLCASSHDTDNQPQHFGDGTRLSIL.

The rearrangement links TRBV20-1 to TRBJ2-1; with no DNA, the TCRdb D assignment of TRBD1 cannot be verified. The germline gives CDR1 DFQATT, CDR2 SNEGSKA (reference sequence). This CDR3 is 15 amino acids long. The CDR3 region is CSADSGTGVYNEQFF.

This rearrangement joins TRBV7-6 to TRBJ1-2. Per the germline V gene, CDR1 is SGHVS and CDR2 is FNYEAQ. This CDR3 is 15 amino acids long. CDR3 sequence: CASSLGPTANYGYTF.

J is TRBJ2-5 and V is TRBV12-3 or TRBV12-4; there is no DNA to check the TCRdb D call of TRBD1. This CDR3 region has 13 residues. CDR3 sequence: CASSRDTKETQYF.

This sequence joins TRBV7-9 and TRBJ2-5; the TRBD2 assignment by TCRdb is unverifiable without DNA. From germline, CDR1 is SEHNR and CDR2 FQNEAQ (reference sequence). The CDR3 length is 14 residues. The CDR3 sequence: CASRTTGTKETQYF.

V is TRBV11-2 and J is TRBJ2-2. The CDR3 length is 16 residues. Germline-derived CDR1 and CDR2 are SGHAT and FQNNGV. The CDR3 spells CASSTRGSLNTGELFF. The complete variable domain, with remaining parts taken from reference TRBV11-2 and TRBJ2-2, reads EAGVAQSPRYKIIEKRQSVAFWCNPISGHATLYWYQQILGQGPKLLIQFQNNGVVDDSQLPKDRFSAERLKGVDSTLKIQPAKLEDSAVYLCASSTRGSLNTGELFFGEGSRLTVL.

This chain links TRBV18 with TRBJ1-1; TCRdb outputs TRBD1, but without DNA this stays unchecked. Germline V lookup: CDR1 KGHSH, CDR2 LQKENI. The CDR3 length is 17 residues. CDR3 residues: CASSPYERQGGGTEAFF.

The chain links TRBV28 to TRBJ2-1; the D gene TCRdb calls, TRBD1, cannot be checked with no DNA. Germline values: CDR1 MDHEN, CDR2 SYDVKM. The CDR3 covers 16 residues. The CDR3 sequence: CASSSLAAGGYNEQFF.

V is TRBV6-5 and J is TRBJ2-7; TCRdb reports TRBD1, a call that lacks DNA to check it against. CDR1 is MNHEY, CDR2 SVGAGI, per germline. The CDR3 runs 16 residues. CDR3: CASSYSSRGGDYEQYF.

This chain links TRBV10-3 with TRBJ1-5. Germline V gene data show CDR1 as ENHRY and CDR2 as SYGVKD. This CDR3 is built from 12 residues. The CDR3: CAISESWGAQHF.

The CDR3 loop is CSAPEPFSGRSSYEQYF. This chain connects TRBV20-1 to TRBJ2-7; TCRdb's assignment of TRBD2 cannot be checked, as there is no DNA. The CDR3 length is 17 residues. Germline assignment: CDR1 DFQATT and CDR2 SNEGSKA (reference sequence).

V and J are TRBV6-6 and TRBJ1-3. The CDR3 has 11 residues. Germline CDR1 is MNHNY and CDR2 is SVGAGI (reference sequence). CDR3 sequence: CASSYQYTIYF.

V and J are TRBV28 and TRBJ2-3. The CDR3 runs 13 residues. Germline CDR1 reads MDHEN; CDR2 reads SYDVKM. The CDR3 here is CASSLTRPDTQYF.

V and J are TRBV5-1 and TRBJ2-1; TCRdb proposes TRBD2, but this gene call is untestable without DNA. Germline assignment: CDR1 SGHRS and CDR2 YFSETQ. The CDR3 is 16 residues long. This CDR3 reads CATSLGAGGPYNEQFF.

The genes are TRBV5-4 and TRBJ1-4; checking the TCRdb D call of TRBD1 is not possible without DNA. The CDR3 length is 15 residues. The V gene's germline CDR1 is SGHNT and CDR2 YYREEE (reference sequence). CDR3 sequence reads: CASSPTGTANEKLFF.

The chain uses TRBV30 and TRBJ2-1; absent DNA, TCRdb's TRBD1 call cannot be checked. From germline, CDR1 is GTSNPN and CDR2 SVGIG (reference sequence). CDR3 length: 13 residues. The CDR3 loop reads CAWTQGAYNEQFF.

This rearrangement joins TRBV7-9 to TRBJ2-3. Germline lookup yields CDR1 SEHNR and CDR2 FQNEAQ (reference sequence). This CDR3 comprises 14 residues. The CDR3 spells CASSLSQTTDTQYF.

This chain uses TRBV7-9 with TRBJ2-5. CDR3 length: 14 residues. CDR1 is SEHNR, CDR2 FQNEAQ, per germline (reference sequence). The CDR3 reads CASSLSLVAETQYF.